This T cell receptor (beta chain) was identified during a study of cytomegalovirus exposure and HLA in healthy donors. The CDR3 is 12 residues long. Germline V gene data show CDR1 as MNHNS and CDR2 as SASEGT. V was clipped by 7 bases and J by 9 bases, with 10 bases between them. This clone was detected only once. The table came from immunoSEQ multiplex PCR; TCRdb's copy has only in-frame clones and leaves some out. The sample records roughly 120,000 clones, approximately 81% being singletons. The source material was PBMCs. The receptor was isolated from a young woman in good health and CMV-seronegative. The rearrangement joins TRBV6-1 to TRBJ1-6; D might be TRBD1 (5 bases). The CDR3 DNA reads as TGTGCCAGCAAGCTGGGGGGTTCACCCCTCCACTTT. Its translation is CASKLGGSPLHF.